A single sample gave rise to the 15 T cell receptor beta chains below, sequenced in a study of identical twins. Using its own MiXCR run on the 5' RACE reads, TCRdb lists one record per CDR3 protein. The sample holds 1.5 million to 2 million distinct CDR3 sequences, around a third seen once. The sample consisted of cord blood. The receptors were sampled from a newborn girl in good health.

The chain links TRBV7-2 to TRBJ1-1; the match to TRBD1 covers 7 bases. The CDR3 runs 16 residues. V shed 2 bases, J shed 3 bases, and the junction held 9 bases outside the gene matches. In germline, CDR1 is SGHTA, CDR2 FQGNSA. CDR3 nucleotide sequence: TGTGCCAGCAGCTTAAGATTTTGGCAGGGGGACACTGAAGCTTTCTTT. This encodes CASSLRFWQGDTEAFF.

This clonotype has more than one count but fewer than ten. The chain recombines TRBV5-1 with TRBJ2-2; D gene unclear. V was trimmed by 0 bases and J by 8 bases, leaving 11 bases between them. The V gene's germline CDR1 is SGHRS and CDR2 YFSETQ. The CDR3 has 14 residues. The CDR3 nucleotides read TGCGCCAGCAGCTTGGATCGAGTTTCGGGGGAGCTGTTTTTT. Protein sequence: CASSLDRVSGELFF.

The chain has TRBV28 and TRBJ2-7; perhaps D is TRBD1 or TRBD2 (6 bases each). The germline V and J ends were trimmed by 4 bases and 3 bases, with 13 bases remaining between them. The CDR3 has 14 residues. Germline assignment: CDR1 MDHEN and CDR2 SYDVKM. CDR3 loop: CASSSQGGGYEQYF. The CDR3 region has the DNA TGTGCCAGCAGTTCACAGGGAGGAGGCTACGAGCAGTACTTC.

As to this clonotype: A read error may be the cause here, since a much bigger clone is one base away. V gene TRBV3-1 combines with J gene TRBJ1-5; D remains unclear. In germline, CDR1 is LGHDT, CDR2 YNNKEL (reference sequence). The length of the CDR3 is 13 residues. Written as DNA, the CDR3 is TGTGCCAGCAGCCAAGGCTGGAATCAGCCCCGGCATTTT. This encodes CASSQGWNQPRHF.

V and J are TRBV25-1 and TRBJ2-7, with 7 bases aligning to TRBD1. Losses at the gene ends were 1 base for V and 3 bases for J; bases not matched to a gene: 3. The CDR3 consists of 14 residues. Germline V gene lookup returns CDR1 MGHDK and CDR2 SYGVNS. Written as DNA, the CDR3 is TGTGCCAGCAGTGAATTTGCAGGGGGCTACGAGCAGTACTTC. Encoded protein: CASSEFAGGYEQYF.

The CDR3 spells CASRNPGPRETQYF. DNA of the CDR3: TGTGCCAGCAGAAATCCGGGGCCCAGGGAGACCCAGTACTTC. The chain uses TRBV7-2 and TRBJ2-7, with D perhaps given as TRBD1 or TRBD2 (5 bases each). The DNA end favors TRBJ2-5, so the J call may be wrong. The CDR3 contains 14 residues. Germline CDR1 reads SGHTA; CDR2 reads FQGNSA.

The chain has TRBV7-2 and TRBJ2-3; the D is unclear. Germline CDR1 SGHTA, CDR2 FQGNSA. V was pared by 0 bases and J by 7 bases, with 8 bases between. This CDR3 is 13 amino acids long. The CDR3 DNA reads TGTGCCAGCAGCTTAGCGTCCCCTAATACGCAGTATTTT. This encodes CASSLASPNTQYF.

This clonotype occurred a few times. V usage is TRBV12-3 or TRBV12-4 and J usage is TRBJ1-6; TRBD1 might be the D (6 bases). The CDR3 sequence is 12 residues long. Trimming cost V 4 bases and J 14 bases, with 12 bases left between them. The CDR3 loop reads CASSSLRGTLHF. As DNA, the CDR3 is TGTGCCAGCAGTTCCCTAAGGGGGACCCTCCACTTT.

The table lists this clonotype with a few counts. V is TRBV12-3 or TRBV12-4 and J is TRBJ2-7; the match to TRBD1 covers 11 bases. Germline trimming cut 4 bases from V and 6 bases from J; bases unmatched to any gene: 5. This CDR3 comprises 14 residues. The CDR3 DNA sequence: TGTGCCAGCAGTTCCGGACAGGGGGCTAGCGAGCAGTACTTC. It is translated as CASSSGQGASEQYF.

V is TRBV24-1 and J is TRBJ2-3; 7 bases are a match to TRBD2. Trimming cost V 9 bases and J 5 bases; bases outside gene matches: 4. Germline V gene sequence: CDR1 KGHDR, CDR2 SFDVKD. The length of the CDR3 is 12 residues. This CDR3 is CATVGRQDTQYF. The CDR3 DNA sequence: TGTGCCACCGTCGGGAGGCAAGATACGCAGTATTTT.

CDR3 nucleotide sequence: TGTGCCAGCAGATCCGAGGGGGAAAAACTGTTTTTT. Translated: CASRSEGEKLFF. The J gene is TRBJ1-4, the V gene TRBV6-5; tentative D call: TRBD1 (5 bases). This CDR3 is built from 12 residues. CDR1 is MNHEY, CDR2 SVGAGI, per germline. The V end lost 6 bases, the J end lost 8 bases, and 10 bases lay between the germline ends.

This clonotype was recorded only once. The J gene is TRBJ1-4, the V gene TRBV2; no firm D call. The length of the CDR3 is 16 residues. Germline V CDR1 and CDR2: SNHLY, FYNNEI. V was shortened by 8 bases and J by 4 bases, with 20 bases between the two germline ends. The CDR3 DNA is TGTGCCAGCGTACGGTCAAGGTACAGAGTTAATGAAAAACTGTTTTTT. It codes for CASVRSRYRVNEKLFF.

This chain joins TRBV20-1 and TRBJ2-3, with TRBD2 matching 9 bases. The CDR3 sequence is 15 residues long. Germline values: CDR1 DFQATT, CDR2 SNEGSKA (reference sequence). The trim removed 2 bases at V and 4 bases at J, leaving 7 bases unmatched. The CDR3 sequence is CSARPGGGDADTQYF. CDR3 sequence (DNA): TGCAGTGCTAGACCGGGCGGGGGGGATGCAGATACGCAGTATTTT.

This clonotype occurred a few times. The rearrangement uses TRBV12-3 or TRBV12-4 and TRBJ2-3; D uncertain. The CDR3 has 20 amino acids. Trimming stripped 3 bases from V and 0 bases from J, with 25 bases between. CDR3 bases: TGTGCCAGCAGTTTTTATATTTTCGTCTGGCGGAACCCTAGCACAGATACGCAGTATTTT. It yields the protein CASSFYIFVWRNPSTDTQYF.

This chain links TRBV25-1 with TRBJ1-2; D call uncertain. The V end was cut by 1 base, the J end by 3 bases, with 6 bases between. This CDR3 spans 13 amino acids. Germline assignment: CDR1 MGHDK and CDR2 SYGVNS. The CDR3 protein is CASSELVDYGYTF. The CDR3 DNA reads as TGTGCCAGCAGTGAATTGGTAGACTATGGCTACACCTTC.